One and the same sample provided the 8 T cell receptor beta chains below, sequenced in a study of blood T cell repertoires in COVID-19. Profiling relied on immunoSEQ multiplex PCR, and the TCRdb table lists in-frame clones only, not all of them. The table lists about 64,000 clones, around 84% of them singletons. Sequenced material: peripheral blood. These receptors all come from a woman aged 55-69 years with acute or convalescent COVID-19.

This chain links TRBV19 with TRBJ2-3, with 7 bases that match TRBD2. CDR1 and CDR2 from the germline V gene are LNHDA and SQIVND (reference sequence). Unmatched junction bases numbered 3, after V lost 1 base and J lost 2 bases. The CDR3 sequence is 15 residues long. Here the CDR3 DNA reads TGTGCCAGTAGTATAGGACTAGCCCCCACAGATACGCAGTATTTT. The encoded protein is CASSIGLAPTDTQYF.

The chain combines TRBV5-1 with TRBJ1-3; D gene uncertain. CDR3 length: 15 amino acids. Trimming left V 4 bases short and J 0 bases short, with 11 bases between. CDR1 is SGHRS and CDR2 is YFSETQ in the germline V gene. This chain's CDR3 is CASSETGISGNTIYF. The DNA of the CDR3 is TGCGCCAGCAGCGAGACTGGCATCTCTGGAAACACCATATATTTT.

The genes are TRBV2 and TRBJ1-3; the D gene is possibly TRBD1 (5 bases). V lost 8 bases, J lost 4 bases, and 12 bases lay in between. Germline V gives CDR1 SNHLY, CDR2 FYNNEI. This CDR3 has 13 amino acids. CDR3 region: CASSVGAGNTIYF. In DNA, the CDR3 is TGTGCCAGCTCGGTTGGGGCAGGAAACACCATATATTTT.

The chain recombines TRBV6-6 with TRBJ1-5; perhaps TRBD1 as D (5 bases). This CDR3 has 16 amino acids. The V end lost 5 bases, the J end lost 0 bases, and 14 bases lay between the germline ends. Germline loops: CDR1 MNHNY, CDR2 SVGAGI (reference sequence). DNA of the CDR3: TGTGCCAGCAGTCCCTGGGGGGTCTATAGCAATCAGCCCCAGCATTTT. This codes for CASSPWGVYSNQPQHF.

The chain employs TRBV9 and TRBJ2-5, with a weak D call TRBD2 (6 bases). The germline V gene has CDR1 SGDLS and CDR2 YYNGEE. This CDR3 is 14 amino acids long. Trimming removed 2 bases from V and 4 bases from J, with 12 bases in between. In DNA, the CDR3 is TGTGCCAGCAGCGTGCGGGGAACCGGAGAGACCCAGTACTTC. Translation: CASSVRGTGETQYF.

This clone was detected only once. The chain links TRBV5-1 to TRBJ2-3, with 12 bases matching TRBD2. CDR3 length: 15 amino acids. V was pared by 8 bases and J by 5 bases, with 9 bases of the junction left unmatched. Germline-derived CDR1 and CDR2 are SGHRS and YFSETQ. The CDR3 protein is CASTLAGGSIDTQYF. The CDR3 DNA is TGCGCCAGTACCCTAGCGGGGGGGTCTATAGATACGCAGTATTTT.

The chain uses TRBV14 and TRBJ1-4; no clear D. The CDR3 sequence is 17 residues long. The germline V gene encodes CDR1 SGHDN and CDR2 FVKESK. V gave up 0 bases and J gave up 8 bases, with 19 bases separating them. CDR3 nucleotide sequence: TGTGCCAGCAGCCAAGACACCCCGGACTGGGGTAGGGAAAAACTGTTTTTT. Translating it yields CASSQDTPDWGREKLFF. The whole variable domain, filled in from reference TRBV14 and TRBJ1-4, reads EAGVTQFPSHSVIEKGQTVTLRCDPISGHDNLYWYRRVMGKEIKFLLHFVKESKQDESGMPNNRFLAERTGGTYSTLKVQPAELEDSGVYFCASSQDTPDWGREKLFFGSGTQLSVL.

The gene calls are TRBV10-3 and TRBJ1-5, with D possibly TRBD1 on 5 matching bases. CDR3 size: 16 residues. CDR1 and CDR2 (germline): ENHRY, SYGVKD. Trimming shortened V by 4 bases and J by 1 base, and 14 bases separated the two germline ends. The CDR3, as DNA: TGTGCCATCAGTGCGGAAGGCCCAGGGAGCAATCAGCCCCAGCATTTT. As protein: CAISAEGPGSNQPQHF.